This T cell receptor (beta chain) emerged from a study of cytomegalovirus exposure and HLA in healthy donors. Looking at the study overall: About 85 million unique TCR sequences came from HLA-typed donors in an early release. Notes on the study in general: Cytomegalovirus association was listed for about 160 TCR beta chains. In a later analysis, parvovirus B19, influenza, CMV and Epstein-Barr virus appeared linked to several top co-occurrence clusters.

It was healthy bone marrow donors who served as donors. There are 16 residues in the CDR3. Germline CDR1 is MNHEY and CDR2 is SVGAGI. The junction had 7 bases not matched to a gene; V was cut back by 0 bases and J by 5 bases. PCR amplification relied on 60 Vbeta primers (plus 13 Jbeta primers). TCRdb's copy holds only in-frame clones and misses some; the assay was immunoSEQ multiplex PCR. The sample lists over 150,000 clones, approximately 78% seen once, with about 2.1% in the top ten. About this clone itself: Its cognate antigen is unknown.

Source material: PBMCs. The V call is TRBV6-5, the J call TRBJ2-4; TRBD2 agrees at 7 bases. The clonotype originates from a woman in her late teens or twenties in good health and CMV-seronegative. As DNA, the CDR3 is TGTGCCAGCAGTTACTCCCTCGGCGGGAGAGAAAACATTCAGTACTTC. Its translation is CASSYSLGGRENIQYF.